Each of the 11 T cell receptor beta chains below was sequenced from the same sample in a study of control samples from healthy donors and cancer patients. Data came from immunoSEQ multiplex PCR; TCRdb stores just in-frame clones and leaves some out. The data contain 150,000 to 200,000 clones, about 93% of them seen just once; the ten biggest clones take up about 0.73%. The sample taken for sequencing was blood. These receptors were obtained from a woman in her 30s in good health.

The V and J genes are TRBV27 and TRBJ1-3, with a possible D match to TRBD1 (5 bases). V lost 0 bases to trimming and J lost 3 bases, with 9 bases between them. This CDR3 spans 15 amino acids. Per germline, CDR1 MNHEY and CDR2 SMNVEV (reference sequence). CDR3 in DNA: TGTGCCAGCAGTTTATCGGGGGATGTTGGAAACACCATATATTTT. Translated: CASSLSGDVGNTIYF.

The CDR3 DNA reads as TGTGCCACCAGTTGGAAGGACGAAGAAGAGACCCAGTACTTC. It is translated as CATSWKDEEETQYF. The gene calls are TRBV24-1 and TRBJ2-5; D ambiguous. The V gene lost 6 bases and the J gene lost 3 bases, with 13 bases spanning the gap. CDR3 length equals 14 residues. Germline V CDR1 and CDR2: KGHDR, SFDVKD.

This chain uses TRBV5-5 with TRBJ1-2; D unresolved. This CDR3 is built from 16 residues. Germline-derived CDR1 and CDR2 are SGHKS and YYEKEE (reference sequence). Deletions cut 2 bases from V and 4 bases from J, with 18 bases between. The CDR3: CASSFAPRRISYGYTF. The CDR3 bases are TGTGCCAGCAGCTTTGCCCCCAGGCGGATAAGCTATGGCTACACCTTC.

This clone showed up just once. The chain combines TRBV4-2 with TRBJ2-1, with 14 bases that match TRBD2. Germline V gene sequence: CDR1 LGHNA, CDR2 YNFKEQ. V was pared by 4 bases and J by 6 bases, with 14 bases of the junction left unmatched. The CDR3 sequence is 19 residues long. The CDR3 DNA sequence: TGTGCCAGCAGCCGGCGGGGGACTAGCGGGAGCATCAACAGCAATGAGCAGTTCTTC. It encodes CASSRRGTSGSINSNEQFF.

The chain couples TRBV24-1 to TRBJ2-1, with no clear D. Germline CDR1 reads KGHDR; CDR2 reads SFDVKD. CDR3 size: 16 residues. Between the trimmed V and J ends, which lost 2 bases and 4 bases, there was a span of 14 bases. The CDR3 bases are TGTGCCACCAGTGATTCTAAGGGCCCCACGTACAATGAGCAGTTCTTC. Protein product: CATSDSKGPTYNEQFF.

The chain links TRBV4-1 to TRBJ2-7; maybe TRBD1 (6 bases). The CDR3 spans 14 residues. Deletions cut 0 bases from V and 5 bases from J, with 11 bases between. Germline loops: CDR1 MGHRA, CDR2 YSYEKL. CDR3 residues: CASSQDGWDNEQYF. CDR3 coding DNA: TGCGCCAGCAGCCAAGATGGCTGGGACAACGAGCAGTACTTC.

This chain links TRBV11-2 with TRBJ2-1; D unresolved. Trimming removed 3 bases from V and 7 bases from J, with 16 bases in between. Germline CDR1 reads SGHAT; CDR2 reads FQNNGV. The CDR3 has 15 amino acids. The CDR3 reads CASSFGFRVVNEQFF. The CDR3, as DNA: TGTGCCAGCAGCTTCGGGTTTAGGGTGGTGAATGAGCAGTTCTTC.

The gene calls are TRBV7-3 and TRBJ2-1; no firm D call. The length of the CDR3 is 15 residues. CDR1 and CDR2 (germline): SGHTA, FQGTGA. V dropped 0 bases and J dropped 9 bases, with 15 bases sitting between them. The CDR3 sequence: CASSLTMGLGIEQFF. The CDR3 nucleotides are TGTGCCAGCAGCTTAACTATGGGCCTGGGGATTGAGCAGTTCTTC. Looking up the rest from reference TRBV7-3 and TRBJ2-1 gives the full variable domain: GAGVSQTPSNKVTEKGKYVELRCDPISGHTALYWYRQSLGQGPEFLIYFQGTGAADDSGLPNDRFFAVRPEGSVSTLKIQRTERGDSAVYLCASSLTMGLGIEQFFGPGTRLTVL.

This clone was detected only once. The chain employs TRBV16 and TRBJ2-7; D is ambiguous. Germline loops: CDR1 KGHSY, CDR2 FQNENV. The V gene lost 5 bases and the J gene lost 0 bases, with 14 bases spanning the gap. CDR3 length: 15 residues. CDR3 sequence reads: CASSGPAQSSYEQYF. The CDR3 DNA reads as TGTGCCAGCAGCGGACCAGCCCAGAGCTCCTACGAGCAGTACTTC.

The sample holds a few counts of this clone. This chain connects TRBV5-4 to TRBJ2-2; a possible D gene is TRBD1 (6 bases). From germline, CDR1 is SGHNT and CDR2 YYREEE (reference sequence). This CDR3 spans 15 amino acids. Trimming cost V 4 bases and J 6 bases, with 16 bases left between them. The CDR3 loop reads CASSPPGHTPGELFF. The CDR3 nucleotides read TGTGCCAGCAGCCCCCCGGGACACACCCCCGGGGAGCTGTTTTTT.

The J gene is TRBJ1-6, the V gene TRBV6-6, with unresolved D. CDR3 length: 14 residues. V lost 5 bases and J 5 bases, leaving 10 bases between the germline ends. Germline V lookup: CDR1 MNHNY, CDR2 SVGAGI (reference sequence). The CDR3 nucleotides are TGTGCCAGCAGTGCGGTGGGGAATAATTCACCCCTCCACTTT. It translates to CASSAVGNNSPLHF.